Following are 8 T cell receptor beta chains from one sample sequenced in a study of blood T cell repertoires in COVID-19. The repertoire was sequenced with immunoSEQ multiplex PCR; TCRdb's copy has only in-frame clones and lacks some. Of about 350,000 clones in the sample, roughly 86% were seen once. Specimen: PBMCs or T cells enriched from blood (not recorded which). These receptors all come from a woman aged 25 to 45 who had recovered from COVID-19.

This clone has just a few counts. This chain uses TRBV6-1 with TRBJ2-7, with unresolved D. The V and J ends lost 0 bases and 6 bases respectively, with 9 bases between them. Germline V gene lookup returns CDR1 MNHNS and CDR2 SASEGT. The CDR3 extends over 13 amino acids. CDR3 sequence reads: CASSEALSVEQYF. The CDR3 coding sequence is TGTGCCAGCAGTGAAGCGCTTTCGGTCGAGCAGTACTTC.

This clone occurred a few times. The chain recombines TRBV7-2 with TRBJ2-3; 8 bases align to TRBD2. The CDR3 consists of 16 residues. Germline lookup yields CDR1 SGHTA and CDR2 FQGNSA. J gave up 7 bases and V 5 bases, and 14 bases lay outside the gene matches. As DNA, the CDR3 is TGTGCCAGCAGCGCGTATTTGCGGGGGGTGTTAAATACGCAGTATTTT. This gives the protein CASSAYLRGVLNTQYF.

Concerning this clone: One junction end disagrees with the germline gene, perhaps due to a read error. This rearrangement joins TRBV2 to TRBJ1-2; D gene ambiguous. This CDR3 comprises 14 residues. Germline CDR1 reads SNHLY; CDR2 reads FYNNEI. Here the CDR3 DNA reads TGTGCCAGCAGGTACAGTTTACCCAACTTTGGCTACACCTTC. It is translated as CASRYSLPNFGYTF. Together with reference TRBV2 and TRBJ1-2, the CDR3 gives the full variable domain: EPEVTQTPSHQVTQMGQEVILRCVPISNHLYFYWYRQILGQKVEFLVSFYNNEISEKSEIFDDQFSVERPDGSNFTLKIRSTKLEDSAMYFCASRYSLPNFGYTFGSGTRLTVV.

The chain couples TRBV4-2 to TRBJ2-1; 10 bases align to TRBD2. This CDR3 has 16 residues. V trimming: 0 bases; J trimming: 4 bases; junction bases outside the gene matches: 3. Germline CDR1 is LGHNA and CDR2 is YNFKEQ. DNA of the CDR3: TGTGCCAGCAGCCAAGATATAGCGGGGGGTTACAATGAGCAGTTCTTC. It yields the protein CASSQDIAGGYNEQFF.

This sequence joins TRBV7-2 and TRBJ1-1; 8 bases line up with TRBD1. The ends lost 1 base at V and 0 bases at J; junction bases unmatched: 4. The CDR3 totals 16 residues. Germline V CDR1 and CDR2: SGHTA, FQGNSA. CDR3 nucleotide sequence: TGTGCCAGCAGCTTAGGGACAGGGACCATGAACACTGAAGCTTTCTTT. Translated, it gives CASSLGTGTMNTEAFF.

The chain links TRBV4-1 to TRBJ1-2; D not resolved. CDR3 size: 16 residues. V was pared by 4 bases and J by 4 bases, with 19 bases between. Germline CDR1 reads MGHRA; CDR2 reads YSYEKL. The CDR3 DNA reads as TGCGCCAGCAGCCGTTTACTCAGGTACTGGCGCTATGGCTACACCTTC. Its translation is CASSRLLRYWRYGYTF.

The chain recombines TRBV7-9 with TRBJ2-3, with TRBD1 identical over 11 bases. CDR3 length: 19 amino acids. Germline trimming cut 5 bases from V and 4 bases from J; bases unmatched to any gene: 17. Germline CDR1 and CDR2: SEHNR and FQNEAQ (reference sequence). The CDR3 sequence is CASSHPRKGGGQGADTQYF. Here the CDR3 DNA reads TGTGCCAGCAGCCATCCTCGCAAAGGTGGGGGACAGGGGGCAGATACGCAGTATTTT.

This chain joins TRBV4-1 and TRBJ2-3, with 10 positions matching TRBD2. CDR1 is MGHRA, CDR2 YSYEKL, per germline. This CDR3 has 17 amino acids. V was pared by 1 base and J by 2 bases, with 6 bases of the junction left unmatched. This CDR3 is CASSQGLAGGLTDTQYF. The CDR3 nucleotides are TGCGCCAGCAGCCAAGGATTAGCGGGGGGCCTCACAGATACGCAGTATTTT.